These 6 T cell receptor beta chains share one sample of origin, sequenced in a study of blood T cell repertoires in COVID-19. Sequenced by immunoSEQ multiplex PCR; TCRdb stores in-frame clones only, minus some. Among roughly 300,000 clones listed, about 83% were seen once. The material sequenced was peripheral blood. These receptors all stem from a woman in her forties or fifties with acute or convalescent COVID-19.

The chain links TRBV5-5 to TRBJ2-3; D is unclear. CDR3 length: 14 amino acids. Per germline, CDR1 SGHKS and CDR2 YYEKEE (reference sequence). Trimming took 5 bases from V and 0 from J, leaving 10 bases between them. The CDR3 is CASRYSYSTDTQYF. The CDR3, as DNA: TGTGCCAGCAGATACAGCTATAGCACAGATACGCAGTATTTT.

This sequence joins TRBV2 and TRBJ1-1; the D is unclear. The CDR3 has 14 amino acids. V was cut by 0 bases and J by 11 bases, with 16 bases left in between. Per the germline V gene, CDR1 is SNHLY and CDR2 is FYNNEI. The CDR3 reads CASSEASGGGRAFF. In DNA, the CDR3 is TGTGCCAGCAGTGAAGCGTCCGGTGGAGGTCGGGCTTTCTTT.

This clone was seen more than once but under ten times. V and J are TRBV7-2 and TRBJ1-4; 8 bases align to TRBD1. The CDR3 totals 15 residues. J lost 7 bases, V lost 0 bases, and 4 bases had no gene match. The V gene's germline CDR1 is SGHTA and CDR2 FQGNSA. CDR3 residues: CASSLAPGQGEKLFF. The CDR3, as DNA: TGTGCCAGCAGCTTAGCTCCCGGACAGGGTGAAAAACTGTTTTTT. Based on the CDR3 plus reference TRBV7-2 and TRBJ1-4, the full variable domain is GAGVSQSPSNKVTEKGKDVELRCDPISGHTALYWYRQSLGQGLEFLIYFQGNSAPDKSGLPSDRFSAERTGGSVSTLTIQRTQQEDSAVYLCASSLAPGQGEKLFFGSGTQLSVL.

This rearrangement joins TRBV3-1 (or the pseudogene TRBV3-2) to TRBJ1-5, with D unclear. Germline lookup yields CDR1 LGHDT and CDR2 YNNKEL (reference sequence). The CDR3 covers 14 residues. Deletions cut 0 bases from V and 0 bases from J, with 3 bases between. The CDR3 loop is CASSQEYSNQPQHF. The CDR3 nucleotides are TGTGCCAGCAGCCAAGAGTATAGCAATCAGCCCCAGCATTTT.

This clone was recorded only once. This rearrangement joins TRBV14 to TRBJ1-4; D gene uncertain. CDR1 and CDR2 from the germline V gene are SGHDN and FVKESK. This CDR3 comprises 12 residues. V was shortened by 3 bases and J by 8 bases, with 7 bases between the two germline ends. Written as DNA, the CDR3 is TGTGCCAGCAGCCATATCCCCGAAAAACTGTTTTTT. Translating it yields CASSHIPEKLFF.

This clone is a singleton in its sample. The genes are TRBV6-5 and TRBJ1-2; maybe TRBD1 (6 bases). This CDR3 is built from 14 residues. Trimming cost V 4 bases and J 0 bases, with 9 bases left between them. Germline V CDR1 and CDR2: MNHEY, SVGAGI. The CDR3 DNA is TGTGCCAGCAGTTCGGACAGTGCTAACTATGGCTACACCTTC. Encoded protein: CASSSDSANYGYTF.